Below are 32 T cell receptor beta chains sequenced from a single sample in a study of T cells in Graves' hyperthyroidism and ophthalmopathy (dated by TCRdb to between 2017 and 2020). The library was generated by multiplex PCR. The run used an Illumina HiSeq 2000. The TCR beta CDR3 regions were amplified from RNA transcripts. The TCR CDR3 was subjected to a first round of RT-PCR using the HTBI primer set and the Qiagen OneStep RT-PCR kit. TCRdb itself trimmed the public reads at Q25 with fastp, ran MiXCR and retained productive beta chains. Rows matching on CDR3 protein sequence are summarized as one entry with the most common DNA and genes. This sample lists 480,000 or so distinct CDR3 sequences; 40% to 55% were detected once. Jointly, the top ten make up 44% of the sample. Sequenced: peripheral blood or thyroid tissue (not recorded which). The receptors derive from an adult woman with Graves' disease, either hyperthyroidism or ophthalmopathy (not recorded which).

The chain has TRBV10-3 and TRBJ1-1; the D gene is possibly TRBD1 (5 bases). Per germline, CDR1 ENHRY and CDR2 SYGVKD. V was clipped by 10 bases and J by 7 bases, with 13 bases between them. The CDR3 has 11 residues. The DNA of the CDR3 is TGTGCCACCCGGATCGGGGGTGAAGCTTTCTTT. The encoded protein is CATRIGGEAFF.

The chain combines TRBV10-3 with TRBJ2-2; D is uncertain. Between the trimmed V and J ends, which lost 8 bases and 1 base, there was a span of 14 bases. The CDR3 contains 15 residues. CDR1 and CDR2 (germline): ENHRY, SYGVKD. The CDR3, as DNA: TGTGCCATCTCGTCCCGGGCTAGGAACACCGGGGAGCTGTTTTTT. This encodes CAISSRARNTGELFF.

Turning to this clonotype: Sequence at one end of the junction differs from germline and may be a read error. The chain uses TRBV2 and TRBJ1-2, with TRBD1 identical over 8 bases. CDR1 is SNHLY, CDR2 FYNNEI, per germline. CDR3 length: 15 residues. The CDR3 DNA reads TGTGCCATCAGTGGCGACAGGGGAGGAAACTATGGCTACACCTTC. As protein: CAISGDRGGNYGYTF.

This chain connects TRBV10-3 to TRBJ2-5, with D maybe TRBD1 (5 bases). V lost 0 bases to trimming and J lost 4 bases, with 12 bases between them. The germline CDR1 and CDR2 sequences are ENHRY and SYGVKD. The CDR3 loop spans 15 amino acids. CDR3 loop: CAISESPGRGETQYF. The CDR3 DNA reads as TGTGCCATCAGTGAGTCTCCGGGTAGGGGAGAGACCCAGTACTTC.

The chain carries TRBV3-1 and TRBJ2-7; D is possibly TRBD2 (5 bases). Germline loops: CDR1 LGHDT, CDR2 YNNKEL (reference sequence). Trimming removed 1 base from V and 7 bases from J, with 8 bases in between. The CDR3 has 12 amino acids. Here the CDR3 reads CASSQGWREQYF. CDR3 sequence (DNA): TGTGCCAGCAGCCAAGGGTGGAGGGAGCAGTACTTC.

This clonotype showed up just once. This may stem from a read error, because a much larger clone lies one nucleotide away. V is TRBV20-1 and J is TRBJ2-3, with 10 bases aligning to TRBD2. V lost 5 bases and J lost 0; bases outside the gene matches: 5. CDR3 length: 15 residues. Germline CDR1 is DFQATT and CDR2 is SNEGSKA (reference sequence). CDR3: CSALLAGLSTDTQYF. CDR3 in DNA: TGCAGTGCTCTACTAGCGGGGCTTAGCACAGATACGCAGTATTTT.

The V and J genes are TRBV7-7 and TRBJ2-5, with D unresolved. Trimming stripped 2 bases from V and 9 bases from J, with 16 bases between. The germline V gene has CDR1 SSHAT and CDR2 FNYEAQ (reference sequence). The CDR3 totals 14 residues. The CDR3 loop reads CASSLTSPSQAQYF. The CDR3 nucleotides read TGTGCCAGCAGCTTAACGTCTCCGTCGCAGGCCCAGTACTTC.

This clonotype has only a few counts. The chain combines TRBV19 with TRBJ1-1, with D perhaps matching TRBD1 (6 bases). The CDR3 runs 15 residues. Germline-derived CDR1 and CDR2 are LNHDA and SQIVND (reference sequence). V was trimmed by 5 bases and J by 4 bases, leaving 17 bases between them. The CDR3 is CASSPKQGRVTEAFF. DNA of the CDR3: TGTGCCAGTAGTCCTAAACAGGGCAGGGTCACTGAAGCTTTCTTT.

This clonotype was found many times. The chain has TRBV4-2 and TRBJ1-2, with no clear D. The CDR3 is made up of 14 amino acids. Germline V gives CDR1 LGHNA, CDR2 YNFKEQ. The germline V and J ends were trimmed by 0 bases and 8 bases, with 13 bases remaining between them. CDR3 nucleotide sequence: TGTGCCAGCAGCCAAGATCAGGACGTCCGAGGCTACACCTTC. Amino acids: CASSQDQDVRGYTF.

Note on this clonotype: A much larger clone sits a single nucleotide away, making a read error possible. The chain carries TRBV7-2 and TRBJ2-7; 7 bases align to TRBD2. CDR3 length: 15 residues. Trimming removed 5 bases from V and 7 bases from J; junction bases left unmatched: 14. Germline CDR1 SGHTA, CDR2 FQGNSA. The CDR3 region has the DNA TGTGCCAGCAGCCCACTAGGCGGGAGAAGAGGAGAGCAGTACTTC. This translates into CASSPLGGRRGEQYF. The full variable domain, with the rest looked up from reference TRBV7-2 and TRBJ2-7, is GAGVSQSPSNKVTEKGKDVELRCDPISGHTALYWYRQSLGQGLEFLIYFQGNSAPDKSGLPSDRFSAERTGGSVSTLTIQRTQQEDSAVYLCASSPLGGRRGEQYFGPGTRLTVT.

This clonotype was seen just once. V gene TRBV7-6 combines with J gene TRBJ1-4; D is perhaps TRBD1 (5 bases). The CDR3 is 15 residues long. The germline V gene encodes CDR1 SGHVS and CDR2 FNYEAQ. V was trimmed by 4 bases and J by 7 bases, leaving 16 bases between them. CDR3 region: CASSSDSSWGEKLFF. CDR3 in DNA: TGTGCCAGCAGCTCAGACAGTTCGTGGGGTGAAAAACTGTTTTTT.

DNA of the CDR3: TGTGCCAGCACCGGGCAGGGTGGGGAAGCTTTCTTT. It specifies CASTGQGGEAFF. The gene calls are TRBV6-1 and TRBJ1-1, with D possibly being TRBD1 (5 bases). The CDR3 has 12 amino acids. Germline CDR1 MNHNS, CDR2 SASEGT. Trimming removed 7 bases from V and 8 bases from J, with 14 bases in between.

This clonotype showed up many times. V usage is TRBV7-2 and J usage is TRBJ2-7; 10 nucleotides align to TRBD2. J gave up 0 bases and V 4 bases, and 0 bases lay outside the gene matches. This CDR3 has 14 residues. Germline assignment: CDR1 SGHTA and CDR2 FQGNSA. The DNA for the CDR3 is TGTGCCAGCAGCTCTAGCGGGAGCTCCTACGAGCAGTACTTC. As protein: CASSSSGSSYEQYF.

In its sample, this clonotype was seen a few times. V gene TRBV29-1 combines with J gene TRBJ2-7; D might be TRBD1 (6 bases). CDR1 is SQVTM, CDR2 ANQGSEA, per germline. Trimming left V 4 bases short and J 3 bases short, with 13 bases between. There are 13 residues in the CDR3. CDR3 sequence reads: CSVGPDRNYEQYF. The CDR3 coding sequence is TGCAGCGTTGGCCCCGACAGGAACTACGAGCAGTACTTC.

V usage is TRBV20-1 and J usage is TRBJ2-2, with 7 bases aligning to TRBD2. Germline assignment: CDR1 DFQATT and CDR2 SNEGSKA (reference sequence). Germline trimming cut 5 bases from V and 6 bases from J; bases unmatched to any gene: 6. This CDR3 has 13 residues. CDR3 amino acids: CSAYTRGAGELFF. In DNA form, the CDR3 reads TGCAGTGCTTATACCCGGGGGGCCGGGGAGCTGTTTTTT.

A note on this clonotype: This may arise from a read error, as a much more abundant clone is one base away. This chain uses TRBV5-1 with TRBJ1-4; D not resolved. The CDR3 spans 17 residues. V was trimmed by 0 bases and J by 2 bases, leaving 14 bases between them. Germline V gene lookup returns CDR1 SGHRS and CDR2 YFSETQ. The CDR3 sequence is CASSLGAAQSTNEKLFF. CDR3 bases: TGCGCCAGCAGCTTGGGGGCAGCACAGTCGACTAATGAAAAACTGTTTTTT.

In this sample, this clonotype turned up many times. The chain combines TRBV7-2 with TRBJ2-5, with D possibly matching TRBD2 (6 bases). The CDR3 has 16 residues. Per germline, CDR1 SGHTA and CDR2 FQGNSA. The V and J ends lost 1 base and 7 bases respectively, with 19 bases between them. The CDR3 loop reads CASSLGSLAGRRTQYF. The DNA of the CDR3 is TGTGCCAGCAGCTTAGGGTCACTAGCCGGACGAAGGACCCAGTACTTC.

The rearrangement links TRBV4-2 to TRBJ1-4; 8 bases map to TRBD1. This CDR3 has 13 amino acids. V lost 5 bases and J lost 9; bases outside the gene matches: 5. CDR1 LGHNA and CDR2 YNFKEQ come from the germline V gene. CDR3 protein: CASSYGTGQKLFF. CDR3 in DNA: TGTGCCAGCAGCTACGGGACAGGTCAAAAACTGTTTTTT.

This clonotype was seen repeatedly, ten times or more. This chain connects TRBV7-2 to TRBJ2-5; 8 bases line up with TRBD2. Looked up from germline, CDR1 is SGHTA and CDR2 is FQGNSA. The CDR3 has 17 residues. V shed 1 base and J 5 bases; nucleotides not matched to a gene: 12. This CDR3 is CASSLGISAGGSETQYF. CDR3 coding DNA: TGTGCCAGCAGCTTAGGAATCTCGGCGGGAGGAAGCGAGACCCAGTACTTC.

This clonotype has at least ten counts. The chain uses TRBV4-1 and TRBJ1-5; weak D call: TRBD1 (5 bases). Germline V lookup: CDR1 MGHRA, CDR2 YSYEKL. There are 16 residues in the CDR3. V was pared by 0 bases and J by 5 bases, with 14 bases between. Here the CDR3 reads CASSQEGGSIDQPQHF. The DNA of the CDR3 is TGCGCCAGCAGCCAAGAGGGGGGATCCATCGATCAGCCCCAGCATTTT.

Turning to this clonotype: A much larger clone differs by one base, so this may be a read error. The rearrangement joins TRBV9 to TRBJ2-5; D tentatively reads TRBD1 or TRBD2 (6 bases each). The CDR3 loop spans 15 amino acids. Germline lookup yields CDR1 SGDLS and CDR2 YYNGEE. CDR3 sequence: CAGSVGGSGQETQYF. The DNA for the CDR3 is TGTGCCGGCAGCGTAGGGGGTAGCGGCCAAGAGACCCAGTACTTC.

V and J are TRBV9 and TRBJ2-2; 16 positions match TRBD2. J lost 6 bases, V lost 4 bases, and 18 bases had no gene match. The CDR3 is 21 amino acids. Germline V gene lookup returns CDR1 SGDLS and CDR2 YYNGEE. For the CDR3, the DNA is TGTGCCAGCAGCTCCGAAACCCCGGGACTAGCGGGAGGGCTCAGTCCCGGGGAGCTGTTTTTT. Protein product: CASSSETPGLAGGLSPGELFF.

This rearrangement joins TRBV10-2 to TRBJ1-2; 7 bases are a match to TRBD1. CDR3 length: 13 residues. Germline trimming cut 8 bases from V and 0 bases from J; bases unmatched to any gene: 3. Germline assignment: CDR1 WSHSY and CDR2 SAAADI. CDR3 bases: TGCGCCAGCGGGACAGCCTCTAACTATGGCTACACCTTC. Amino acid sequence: CASGTASNYGYTF.

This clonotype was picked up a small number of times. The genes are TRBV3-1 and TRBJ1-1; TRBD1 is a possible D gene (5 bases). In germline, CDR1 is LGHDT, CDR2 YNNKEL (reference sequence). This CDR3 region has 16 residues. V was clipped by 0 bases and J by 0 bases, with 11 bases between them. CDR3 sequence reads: CASSQDPEGLNTEAFF. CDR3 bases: TGTGCCAGCAGCCAAGATCCGGAGGGGCTGAACACTGAAGCTTTCTTT.

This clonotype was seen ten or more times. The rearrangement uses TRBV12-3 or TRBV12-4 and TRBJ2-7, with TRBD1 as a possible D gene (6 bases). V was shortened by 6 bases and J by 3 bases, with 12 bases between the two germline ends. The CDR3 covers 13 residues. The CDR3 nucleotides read TGTGCCAGCAGCCCGACAGGATACTACGAGCAGTACTTC. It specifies CASSPTGYYEQYF.

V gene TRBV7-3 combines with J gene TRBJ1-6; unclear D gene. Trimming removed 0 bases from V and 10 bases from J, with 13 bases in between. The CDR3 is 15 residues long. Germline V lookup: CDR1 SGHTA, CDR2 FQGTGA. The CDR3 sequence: CASSLTGRMESPLHF. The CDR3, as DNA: TGTGCCAGCAGCTTAACCGGCCGAATGGAATCACCCCTCCACTTT.

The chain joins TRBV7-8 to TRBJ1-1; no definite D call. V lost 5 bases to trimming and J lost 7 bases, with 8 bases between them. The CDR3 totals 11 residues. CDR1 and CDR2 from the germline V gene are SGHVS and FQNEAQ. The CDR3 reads CASSIGVEAFF. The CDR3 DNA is TGTGCCAGCAGCATCGGAGTTGAAGCTTTCTTT.

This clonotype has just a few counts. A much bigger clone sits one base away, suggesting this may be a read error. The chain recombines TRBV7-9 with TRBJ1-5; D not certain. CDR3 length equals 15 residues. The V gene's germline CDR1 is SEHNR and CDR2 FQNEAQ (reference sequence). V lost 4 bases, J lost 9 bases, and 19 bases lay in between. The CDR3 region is CASSSGFGNAGPQHF. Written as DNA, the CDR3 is TGTGCCAGCAGCTCCGGGTTTGGTAATGCAGGGCCCCAGCATTTT.

For the CDR3, the DNA is TGTGCCAGCAGCCCCAAGGGCCGAGCGGGAGCAATGGTCTACGAGCAGTACTTC. Protein product: CASSPKGRAGAMVYEQYF. The rearrangement joins TRBV7-2 to TRBJ2-7, with TRBD2 matching 8 bases. Germline CDR1 SGHTA, CDR2 FQGNSA. The CDR3 runs to 18 residues. V was clipped by 5 bases and J by 3 bases; unmatched bases: 18.

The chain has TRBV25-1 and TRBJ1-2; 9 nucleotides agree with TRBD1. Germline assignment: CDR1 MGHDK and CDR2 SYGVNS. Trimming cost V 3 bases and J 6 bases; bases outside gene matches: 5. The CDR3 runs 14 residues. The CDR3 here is CASSDGTGFNGYTF. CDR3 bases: TGTGCCAGCAGTGATGGGACAGGGTTTAATGGCTACACCTTC.

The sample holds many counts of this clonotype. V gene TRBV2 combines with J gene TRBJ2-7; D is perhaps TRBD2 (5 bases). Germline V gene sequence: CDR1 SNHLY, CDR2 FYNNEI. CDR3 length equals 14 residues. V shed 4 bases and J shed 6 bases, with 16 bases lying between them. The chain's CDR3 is CASSGADSWGEQYF. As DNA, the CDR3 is TGTGCCAGCAGTGGAGCGGACTCCTGGGGCGAGCAGTACTTC.

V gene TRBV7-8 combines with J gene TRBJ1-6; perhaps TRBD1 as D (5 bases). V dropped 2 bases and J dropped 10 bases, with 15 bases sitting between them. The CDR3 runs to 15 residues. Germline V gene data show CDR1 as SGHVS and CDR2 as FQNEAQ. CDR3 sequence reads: CASSLKGLGASPLHF. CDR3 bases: TGTGCCAGCAGCTTAAAAGGTCTCGGGGCGTCACCCCTCCACTTT.